The 32 T cell receptor beta chains given below trace back to one sample, sequenced in a study of T cell responses to AZD1222 COVID-19 vaccine. The assay was immunoSEQ multiplex PCR, and TCRdb's table has in-frame clones only and misses some. This table holds 90,000 to 110,000 clones, 82% found once. Specimen: peripheral blood, collected on day 0 of AZD1222 vaccination. Receptors were obtained from an adult in good health.

The chain carries TRBV23-1 and TRBJ1-5; D not certain. TRBV23-1 is identified as an open reading frame with a role that is uncertain. The CDR3 length is 16 residues. Trimming removed 2 bases at V and 1 base at J, with 12 bases between. Here the CDR3 DNA reads TGCGCCAGCAGTCAAGAGGCCCCGACGAGCAATCAGCCCCAGCATTTT. This encodes CASSQEAPTSNQPQHF.

V usage is TRBV19 and J usage is TRBJ1-3; D perhaps matches TRBD1 (6 bases). Trimming pared 10 bases from V and 0 bases from J, leaving 10 bases between. CDR1 and CDR2 from the germline V gene are LNHDA and SQIVND (reference sequence). The CDR3 is made up of 13 amino acids. The CDR3 nucleotides are TGTGCCACCTTGACAGGCTCTGGAAACACCATATATTTT. Residues: CATLTGSGNTIYF.

The CDR3 sequence: CASLESGPPSAGYTF. The DNA for the CDR3 is TGTGCTAGCCTAGAAAGTGGGCCTCCTTCCGCTGGCTACACCTTC. The genes are TRBV12-5 and TRBJ1-2, with D unresolved. Trimming took off 9 bases at V and 7 bases at J, with 24 bases between the two ends. Per germline, CDR1 LGHNT and CDR2 FRNRAP. There are 15 residues in the CDR3.

The J gene is TRBJ2-1, the V gene TRBV6-2 or TRBV6-3; no firm D call. This CDR3 has 14 residues. V lost 3 bases and J lost 9, with 15 bases in between. Per the germline V gene, CDR1 is MNHEY and CDR2 is SVGEGT. CDR3 nucleotides: TGTGCCAGCAGTTATCCCCCCCTAACAGTTGAGCAGTTCTTC. Residues: CASSYPPLTVEQFF.

V usage is TRBV6-5 and J usage is TRBJ2-1; D might be TRBD2 (6 bases). CDR1 and CDR2 from the germline V gene are MNHEY and SVGAGI. Between the trimmed V and J ends, which lost 7 bases and 9 bases, there was a span of 16 bases. The CDR3 has 13 amino acids. The CDR3 is CASKGLPLGEQFF. The CDR3 DNA sequence: TGTGCCAGCAAGGGACTGCCTCTTGGTGAGCAGTTCTTC.

This chain links TRBV7-2 with TRBJ2-7; TRBD2 matches at 10 bases. The CDR3 extends over 16 amino acids. The germline V gene has CDR1 SGHTA and CDR2 FQGNSA. V gave up 3 bases and J gave up 2 bases; unmatched junction bases: 7. The CDR3 region is CASSLDSGGSPYEQYF. CDR3 bases: TGTGCCAGCAGCTTGGATAGCGGGGGGAGTCCCTACGAGCAGTACTTC.

The chain is built from TRBV6-6 and TRBJ1-5; TRBD1 aligns across 8 bases. J was trimmed by 6 bases and V by 0 bases; bases with no gene match: 4. There are 15 residues in the CDR3. CDR1 and CDR2 (germline): MNHNY, SVGAGI (reference sequence). In DNA, the CDR3 is TGTGCCAGCAGTTACTCGACAGGGGAGGGTCAGCCCCAGCATTTT. Residues: CASSYSTGEGQPQHF.

This clone is judged medium-sized (0.01 to 0.1%). The chain employs TRBV5-6 and TRBJ2-7; 7 nucleotides match TRBD1. Germline V gene data show CDR1 as SGHDT and CDR2 as YYEEEE. The length of the CDR3 is 13 residues. J gave up 0 bases and V 5 bases, and 2 bases lay outside the gene matches. The CDR3 DNA is TGTGCCAGCAGTTCAGGGGGCTCCTACGAGCAGTACTTC. Translated, it gives CASSSGGSYEQYF.

This clone was seen more than once but under ten times. The rearrangement uses TRBV21-1 and TRBJ2-7. TRBV21-1 is noted as a pseudogene. This CDR3 is built from 12 residues. CDR3 in amino acids: CASKARTYEQYF. For the CDR3, the DNA is TGTGCCAGCAAGGCCAGAACCTACGAGCAGTACTTC.

The rearrangement joins TRBV6-5 to TRBJ1-1, with D perhaps matching TRBD1 (5 bases). Germline V gene data show CDR1 as MNHEY and CDR2 as SVGAGI. V shed 2 bases and J shed 4 bases, with 8 bases lying between them. This CDR3 region has 13 residues. The CDR3 is CASSYGRATEAFF. Written as DNA, the CDR3 is TGTGCCAGCAGTTACGGCAGGGCCACTGAAGCTTTCTTT.

The V gene is TRBV7-2, the J gene TRBJ1-1; 7 positions agree with TRBD1. Germline trimming cut 1 base from V and 10 bases from J; bases unmatched to any gene: 9. CDR3 length: 14 amino acids. Germline values: CDR1 SGHTA, CDR2 FQGNSA. CDR3 amino acids: CASSLVFQGGGAFF. CDR3 coding DNA: TGTGCCAGCAGCTTAGTTTTCCAGGGGGGGGGAGCTTTCTTT.

The chain combines TRBV7-9 with TRBJ2-7; tentatively, D is TRBD1 or TRBD2 (5 bases each). CDR3 size: 15 residues. Germline lookup yields CDR1 SEHNR and CDR2 FQNEAQ (reference sequence). V lost 5 bases, J lost 1 base, and 15 bases lay in between. CDR3 DNA: TGTGCCAGCAGCCTCCGAGTAGGGACGTCCTACGAGCAGTACTTC. It translates to CASSLRVGTSYEQYF.

The chain joins TRBV6-2 or TRBV6-3 to TRBJ1-6, with D unresolved. There are 13 residues in the CDR3. V was clipped by 5 bases and J by 7 bases, with 9 bases between them. Germline V gives CDR1 MNHEY, CDR2 SVGEGT. The CDR3, as DNA: TGTGCCAGCAGTCCGGGCTTCAATTCACCCCTCCACTTT. Translated: CASSPGFNSPLHF.

V usage is TRBV9 and J usage is TRBJ2-3, with D perhaps being TRBD1 or TRBD2 (5 bases each). V was trimmed by 0 bases and J by 8 bases, leaving 22 bases between them. Germline V gives CDR1 SGDLS, CDR2 YYNGEE. This CDR3 is built from 17 residues. The CDR3: CASSVDLDEGIVVTQYF. CDR3 nucleotides: TGTGCCAGCAGCGTAGATTTGGACGAGGGGATAGTGGTTACGCAGTATTTT.

The J gene is TRBJ1-6, the V gene TRBV13; D unclear. This CDR3 comprises 11 residues. Germline CDR1 and CDR2: PRHDT and FYEKMQ (reference sequence). V lost 5 bases and J lost 5, with 1 base in between. The CDR3 DNA sequence: TGTGCCAGCAGCAATAATTCACCCCTCCACTTT. This codes for CASSNNSPLHF.

V gene TRBV6-5 combines with J gene TRBJ2-7, with D hard to call. The CDR3 runs to 15 residues. Germline V gives CDR1 MNHEY, CDR2 SVGAGI. V was trimmed by 6 bases and J by 3 bases, leaving 18 bases between them. CDR3 coding DNA: TGTGCCAGCAGCGACATCGACGGGTTAGGCTACGAGCAGTACTTC. This sequence encodes CASSDIDGLGYEQYF.

The rearrangement uses TRBV27 and TRBJ1-2; D not certain. The CDR3 extends over 12 amino acids. Per germline, CDR1 MNHEY and CDR2 SMNVEV (reference sequence). Trimming took 4 bases from V and 8 from J, leaving 11 bases between them. CDR3: CASSSPREGYTF. The CDR3 nucleotides are TGTGCCAGCAGTTCCCCCCGGGAAGGCTACACCTTC.

J is TRBJ1-6 and V is TRBV6-4; 7 bases align to TRBD1. V lost 8 bases, J lost 7 bases, and 8 bases stayed unmatched. The length of the CDR3 is 14 residues. Germline CDR1 and CDR2: MRHNA and SNTAGT. CDR3 sequence: CASRRGQKNSPLHF. Here the CDR3 DNA reads TGTGCCAGCCGGAGGGGACAGAAGAATTCACCCCTCCACTTT.

J is TRBJ2-2 and V is TRBV7-9; 9 bases align to TRBD1. The trim removed 3 bases at V and 5 bases at J, leaving 7 bases unmatched. The CDR3 extends over 16 amino acids. The germline CDR1 and CDR2 sequences are SEHNR and FQNEAQ (reference sequence). In DNA form, the CDR3 reads TGTGCCAGCAGCTTTCCCCGACAGGGGGAGACCGGGGAGCTGTTTTTT. Translated: CASSFPRQGETGELFF.

This clone was picked up many times. This chain uses TRBV2 with TRBJ2-1; D may match TRBD1 or TRBD2 (5 bases each). The germline V gene encodes CDR1 SNHLY and CDR2 FYNNEI. Trimming removed 1 base from V and 6 bases from J, with 13 bases in between. The CDR3 has 15 residues. For the CDR3, the DNA is TGTGCCAGCAGTGAAGTAGGGGTGGGAGTCAATGAGCAGTTCTTC. Translating it yields CASSEVGVGVNEQFF.

This clone was picked up one time. The chain joins TRBV5-1 to TRBJ2-7; 10 nucleotides align to TRBD1. The CDR3 sequence is 14 residues long. V dropped 0 bases and J dropped 4; count of bases not matched to a gene: 1. CDR1 SGHRS and CDR2 YFSETQ come from the germline V gene. The CDR3 spells CASSLGGQGYEQYF. For the CDR3, the DNA is TGCGCCAGCAGCTTGGGGGGACAGGGGTACGAGCAGTACTTC.

The chain uses TRBV5-1 and TRBJ1-2, with D maybe TRBD1 (5 bases). The CDR3 consists of 14 residues. Trimming removed 4 bases from V and 6 bases from J, with 16 bases in between. Per the germline V gene, CDR1 is SGHRS and CDR2 is YFSETQ. CDR3 coding DNA: TGCGCCAGCAGCCCAGCTCCAGGGTCGAATGGCTACACCTTC. Translating gives CASSPAPGSNGYTF.

The V call is TRBV5-5, the J call TRBJ2-7, with D perhaps TRBD1 (6 bases). Trimming pared 1 base from V and 3 bases from J, leaving 17 bases between. Germline CDR1 reads SGHKS; CDR2 reads YYEKEE (reference sequence). This CDR3 is built from 16 residues. CDR3 nucleotide sequence: TGTGCCAGCAGCTTGACGGACAGTTCAACGGGCTACGAGCAGTACTTC. It specifies CASSLTDSSTGYEQYF.

The J gene is TRBJ2-2, the V gene TRBV5-4; D may match TRBD1 or TRBD2 (6 bases each). The CDR3 consists of 16 residues. Per germline, CDR1 SGHNT and CDR2 YYREEE (reference sequence). The germline V and J ends were trimmed by 1 base and 0 bases, with 10 bases remaining between them. CDR3: CASSLSRGANTGELFF. CDR3 in DNA: TGTGCCAGCAGCTTGTCGAGGGGGGCGAACACCGGGGAGCTGTTTTTT.

Here the CDR3 DNA reads TGTGCCAGCAGCGCGGGCCCGAGGACCTTCTCTGGAAACACCATATATTTT. This sequence encodes CASSAGPRTFSGNTIYF. The chain has TRBV9 and TRBJ1-3, with D uncertain. The CDR3 totals 17 residues. Looked up from germline, CDR1 is SGDLS and CDR2 is YYNGEE. V lost 3 bases to trimming and J lost 0 bases, with 16 bases between them.

This rearrangement joins TRBV15 to TRBJ2-1, with D possibly being TRBD1 (6 bases). CDR1 and CDR2 from the germline V gene are LNHNV and YYDKDF (reference sequence). Trimming took off 4 bases at V and 7 bases at J, with 17 bases between the two ends. The CDR3 totals 15 residues. The CDR3 protein is CATSTRTTGQNEQFF. CDR3 coding DNA: TGTGCCACCAGCACCCGAACGACAGGCCAAAATGAGCAGTTCTTC.

This chain joins TRBV18 and TRBJ1-2, with D perhaps matching TRBD1 (6 bases). Germline V CDR1 and CDR2: KGHSH, LQKENI. The length of the CDR3 is 15 residues. V lost 3 bases to trimming and J lost 2 bases, with 13 bases between them. The CDR3 region has the DNA TGTGCCAGCTCACCGGGGGGCATCGAGAACTATGGCTACACCTTC. This codes for CASSPGGIENYGYTF. Full variable domain (outside the CDR3, taken from reference TRBV18 and TRBJ1-2): NAGVMQNPRHLVRRRGQEARLRCSPMKGHSHVYWYRQLPEEGLKFMVYLQKENIIDESGMPKERFSAEFPKEGPSILRIQQVVRGDSAAYFCASSPGGIENYGYTFGSGTRLTVV.

The chain carries TRBV9 and TRBJ2-2; 9 bases line up with TRBD2. Germline V gene lookup returns CDR1 SGDLS and CDR2 YYNGEE. Trimming removed 4 bases from V and 5 bases from J; junction bases left unmatched: 12. The CDR3 extends over 17 amino acids. The CDR3 protein is CASSSLGGGGKTGELFF. Written as DNA, the CDR3 is TGTGCCAGCAGCTCCCTCGGCGGGGGGGGAAAAACCGGGGAGCTGTTTTTT.

The V and J genes are TRBV5-1 and TRBJ2-7, with D uncertain. V shed 4 bases and J shed 4 bases, with 12 bases lying between them. The CDR3 runs 13 residues. The germline V gene has CDR1 SGHRS and CDR2 YFSETQ. CDR3 protein: CASSLTLGYEQYF. The CDR3 nucleotides read TGCGCCAGCAGCCTGACCCTGGGGTACGAGCAGTACTTC.

This clone was seen a handful of times. CDR3 DNA sequence: TGTGCCAGCAGCTCCGCCGGGAGCCTCTACACCTTC. As protein: CASSSAGSLYTF. The rearrangement uses TRBV5-4 and TRBJ1-2; D not resolved. Trimming removed 3 bases from V and 10 bases from J, with 13 bases in between. The CDR3 contains 12 residues. Germline V CDR1 and CDR2: SGHNT, YYREEE (reference sequence).

V is TRBV10-3 and J is TRBJ2-5; 15 bases match TRBD2. V was pared by 4 bases and J by 3 bases, with 3 bases of the junction left unmatched. The CDR3 has 16 residues. Germline V CDR1 and CDR2: ENHRY, SYGVKD. The CDR3 coding sequence is TGTGCCATCAGTGGGACTAGCGGGGGGGCCAAAGAGACCCAGTACTTC. Its translation: CAISGTSGGAKETQYF.

V gene TRBV6-1 combines with J gene TRBJ2-3; D is ambiguous. V gave up 3 bases and J gave up 1 base, with 5 bases separating them. The germline CDR1 and CDR2 sequences are MNHNS and SASEGT. This CDR3 has 13 amino acids. The CDR3 coding sequence is TGTGCCAGCAGTGATCGGGGCACAGATACGCAGTATTTT. Its protein product is CASSDRGTDTQYF.